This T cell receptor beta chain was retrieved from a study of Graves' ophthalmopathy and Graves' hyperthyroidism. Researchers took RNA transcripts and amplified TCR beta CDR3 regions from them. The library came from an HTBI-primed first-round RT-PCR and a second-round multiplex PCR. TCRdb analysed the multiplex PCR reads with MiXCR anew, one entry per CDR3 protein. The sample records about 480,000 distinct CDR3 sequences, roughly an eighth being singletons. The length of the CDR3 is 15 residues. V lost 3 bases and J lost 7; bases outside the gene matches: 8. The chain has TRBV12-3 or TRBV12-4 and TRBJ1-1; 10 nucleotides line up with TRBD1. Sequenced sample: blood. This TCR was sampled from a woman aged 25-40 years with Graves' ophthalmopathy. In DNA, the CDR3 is TGTGCCAGCAGTTTTACGGGACAGGGGAAGAGTGAAGCTTTCTTT. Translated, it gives CASSFTGQGKSEAFF.